The 11 T cell receptor beta chains listed next were all sequenced from one sample in a study of blood T cells in healthy people across ages (dated by TCRdb to about 2015). The library was built by means of 5' RACE. Sequencing used an Illumina HiSeq 2500. A second PCR of about 7 to 12 cycles was performed with a sample-barcoded 5' primer and a J-beta primer mix. TCRdb passed the public sequencing reads through fastp at Q25 and MiXCR, retaining productive beta sequences. Each CDR3 protein appears once, grouped with its most common genes and DNA. In all, the sample holds fewer than 1.5 million distinct CDR3 sequences, and approximately 38% of those were seen once. 7.9% of the sample is held by the ten biggest clonotypes. Sequencing input: blood. The receptors derive from a woman aged 18-29 years in good health.

V and J are TRBV2 and TRBJ2-3; D is perhaps TRBD1 or TRBD2 (5 bases each). V lost 3 bases, J lost 2 bases, and 12 bases lay in between. CDR3 length equals 15 residues. Per the germline V gene, CDR1 is SNHLY and CDR2 is FYNNEI. The CDR3 loop is CASSEGTTTTDTQYF. The CDR3 DNA follows: TGTGCCAGCAGTGAGGGGACCACAACCACAGATACGCAGTATTTT.

The rearrangement uses TRBV28 and TRBJ1-1; D not certain. The CDR3 extends over 16 amino acids. Germline CDR1 is MDHEN and CDR2 is SYDVKM. Trimming cost V 1 base and J 0 bases, with 12 bases left between them. The CDR3 nucleotides read TGTGCCAGCAGTTTATATCCGGGATTGGTGAACACTGAAGCTTTCTTT. It translates to CASSLYPGLVNTEAFF.

The chain carries TRBV10-2 and TRBJ2-7, with D possibly being TRBD1 or TRBD2 (5 bases each). The V gene lost 6 bases and the J gene lost 3 bases, with 15 bases spanning the gap. Germline assignment: CDR1 WSHSY and CDR2 SAAADI. The length of the CDR3 is 14 residues. The chain's CDR3 is CASRGDRRIYEQYF. The DNA of the CDR3 is TGCGCCAGCAGGGGGGACCGGCGGATCTACGAGCAGTACTTC.

This clonotype was recorded at least ten times. The chain employs TRBV5-1 and TRBJ1-4; D unclear. The CDR3 extends over 12 amino acids. V shed 4 bases and J shed 7 bases, with 8 bases lying between them. The germline V gene encodes CDR1 SGHRS and CDR2 YFSETQ. CDR3 loop: CASSEGGEKLFF. The CDR3 nucleotides read TGCGCCAGCAGCGAGGGTGGTGAAAAACTGTTTTTT.

This clonotype was recorded a few times. This chain joins TRBV20-1 and TRBJ2-1; D possibly corresponds to TRBD2 (6 bases). Between the trimmed V and J ends, which lost 0 bases and 5 bases, there was a span of 14 bases. CDR1 is DFQATT and CDR2 is SNEGSKA in the germline V gene (reference sequence). This CDR3 region has 15 residues. The CDR3 region has the DNA TGCAGTGCTAGAGATCCTCGTGGCGGGGACAATGAGCAGTTCTTC. Translation gives CSARDPRGGDNEQFF.

The J gene is TRBJ2-7, the V gene TRBV7-2, with TRBD1 matching 9 bases. From germline, CDR1 is SGHTA and CDR2 FQGNSA. The CDR3 is made up of 16 amino acids. With V trimmed by 3 bases and J by 1 base, 7 bases remained unmatched. The CDR3 coding sequence is TGTGCCAGCAGCTTGTCCGGGACAGGGACGTCCTACGAGCAGTACTTC. It translates to CASSLSGTGTSYEQYF.

This chain links TRBV11-3 with TRBJ2-3; 12 bases are shared with TRBD1. CDR1 is SGHNT and CDR2 is YENEEA in the germline V gene. CDR3 size: 15 residues. V lost 0 bases to trimming and J lost 9 bases; unmatched junction nucleotides: 4. CDR3: CASSLEGTGGNTQYF. The CDR3 bases are TGTGCCAGCAGCTTAGAAGGGACAGGGGGCAACACGCAGTATTTT.

Only a few counts were recorded for this clonotype. The chain carries TRBV7-9 and TRBJ2-4; possibly TRBD1 for D (5 bases). Germline V gives CDR1 SEHNR, CDR2 FQNEAQ (reference sequence). V was trimmed by 5 bases and J by 7 bases, leaving 15 bases between them. This CDR3 comprises 14 residues. The chain's CDR3 is CASSTQASGNIQYF. The CDR3 bases are TGTGCCAGCAGCACACAGGCGTCCGGGAACATTCAGTACTTC.

The CDR3 DNA sequence: TGCAGTTGGGCCTCGACGGGAACCGGGGAGCTGTTTTTT. Its translation is CSWASTGTGELFF. V and J are TRBV20-1 and TRBJ2-2, with a weak D call TRBD2 (5 bases). Deletions cut 8 bases from V and 5 bases from J, with 15 bases between. From germline, CDR1 is DFQATT and CDR2 SNEGSKA (reference sequence). The CDR3 consists of 13 residues.

This clonotype was counted a few times. The chain links TRBV18 to TRBJ2-7; 11 bases are shared with TRBD1. The trim removed 4 bases at V and 3 bases at J, leaving 8 bases unmatched. The CDR3 length is 16 residues. Germline values: CDR1 KGHSH, CDR2 LQKENI. The CDR3 reads CASSLSSGTGGYEQYF. CDR3 DNA sequence: TGTGCCAGCTCACTGTCGTCCGGGACAGGGGGCTACGAGCAGTACTTC.

This rearrangement joins TRBV28 to TRBJ2-3, with a weak D call TRBD2 (5 bases). CDR1 MDHEN and CDR2 SYDVKM come from the germline V gene. The CDR3 loop spans 19 amino acids. V lost 2 bases, J lost 0 bases, and 21 bases lay in between. CDR3 residues: CASSLAPGTLTSSTDTQYF. The CDR3 region has the DNA TGTGCCAGCAGTTTAGCGCCGGGAACCCTAACCTCTAGCACAGATACGCAGTATTTT.